This T cell receptor (beta chain) was captured in a study of shared clonotypes between healthy human individuals. Concerning this clone itself: Other DNA sequences within the sample encode an identical CDR3.

The CDR3 extends over 16 amino acids. CDR1 is SGHRS, CDR2 YFSETQ, per germline. After removal of 1 base from V and 4 bases from J, the junction contained 2 bases not matched to a gene. This table comes from immunoSEQ multiplex PCR, and its TCRdb copy is limited to in-frame clones, with some not included. The table lists approximately 530,000 clones, roughly 95% of them singletons. Sample: naive CD4+ T cells sorted from blood. Subset meaning: CD45RA+ positively selected. The clonotype comes from a woman in her 30s in good health. V and J are TRBV5-1 and TRBJ2-1; 13 bases agree with TRBD2. In nucleotides, the CDR3 is TGCGCCAGCAGCTTGCCGGGACTAGCGGGATACAATGAGCAGTTCTTC. It translates to CASSLPGLAGYNEQFF.